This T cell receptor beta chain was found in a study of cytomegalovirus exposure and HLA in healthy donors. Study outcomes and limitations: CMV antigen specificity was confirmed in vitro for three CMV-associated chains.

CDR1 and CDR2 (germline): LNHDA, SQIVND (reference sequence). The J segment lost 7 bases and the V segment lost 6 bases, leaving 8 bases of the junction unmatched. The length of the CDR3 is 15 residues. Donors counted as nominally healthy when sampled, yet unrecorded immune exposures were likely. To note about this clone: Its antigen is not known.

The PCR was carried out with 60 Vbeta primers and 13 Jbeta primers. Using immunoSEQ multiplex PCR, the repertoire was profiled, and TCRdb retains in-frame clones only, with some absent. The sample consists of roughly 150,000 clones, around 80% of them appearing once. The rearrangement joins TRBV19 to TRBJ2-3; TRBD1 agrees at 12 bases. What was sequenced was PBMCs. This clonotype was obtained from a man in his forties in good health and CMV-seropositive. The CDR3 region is CASRPGTGGRYTQYF. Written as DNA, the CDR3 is TGTGCCAGTAGACCTGGGACAGGGGGCAGGTATACGCAGTATTTT.